The present T cell receptor (beta chain) was sequenced within a study of shared clonotypes between healthy human individuals. Notes on the study in general: Generally, naive subsets (rather than memory subsets) showed larger estimated richness.

Trimming removed 0 bases at V and 8 bases at J, with 10 bases between. In germline, CDR1 is SGHNT, CDR2 YYREEE (reference sequence). This CDR3 region has 13 residues. On this clone: The antigen is unknown.

The repertoire was sequenced with immunoSEQ multiplex PCR; TCRdb's copy has only in-frame clones and lacks some. Here the sample spans roughly 1.5 million clones, approximately 98% being singletons. The receptor was isolated from a young man in good health. Sequenced input: naive CD4+ T cells sorted from blood. Subset indicated: CD45RA+ positively selected. The chain joins TRBV5-4 to TRBJ2-3; D is undetermined. The CDR3 DNA reads as TGTGCCAGCAGCTTGGAAAGCTCAACTACGCAGTATTTT. This gives the protein CASSLESSTTQYF.